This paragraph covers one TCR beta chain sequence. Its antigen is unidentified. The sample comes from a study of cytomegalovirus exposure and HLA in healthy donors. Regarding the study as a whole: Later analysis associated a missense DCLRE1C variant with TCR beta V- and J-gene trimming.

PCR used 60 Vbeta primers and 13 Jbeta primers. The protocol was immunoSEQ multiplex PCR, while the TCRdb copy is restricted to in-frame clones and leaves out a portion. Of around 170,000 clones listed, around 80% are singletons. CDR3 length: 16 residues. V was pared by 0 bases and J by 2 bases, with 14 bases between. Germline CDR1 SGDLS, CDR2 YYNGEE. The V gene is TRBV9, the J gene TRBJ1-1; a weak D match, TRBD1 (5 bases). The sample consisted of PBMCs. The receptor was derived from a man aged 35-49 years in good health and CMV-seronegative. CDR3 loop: CASSVGGPDNNTEAFF. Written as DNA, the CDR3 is TGTGCCAGCAGCGTAGGGGGCCCGGACAATAACACTGAAGCTTTCTTT.